The 6 T cell receptor beta chains below were found in one sample sequenced in a study of shared clonotypes between healthy human individuals. Only CD45RO-negative cells positively selected for CCR7 counted as naive CD8 cells, so terminally differentiated effector memory CD45RA+ cells were excluded. Sequenced by immunoSEQ multiplex PCR; TCRdb stores in-frame clones only, minus some. The sample has around 1.9 million clones, just under 95% seen once. Input material: naive CD8+ T cells from PBMCs. The origin of the receptors is a young man in good health. Some clones in this sample may be carry-over from other donors' samples.

CDR3 sequence (DNA): TGTGCCCAGAGAGGGGTGGCGTGGAGCTACGAGCAGTACTTC. This sequence encodes CAQRGVAWSYEQYF. The chain employs TRBV14 and TRBJ2-7; D tentatively reads TRBD1 or TRBD2 (5 bases each). Trimming cost V 11 bases and J 3 bases, with 20 bases left between them. Germline V CDR1 and CDR2: SGHDN, FVKESK. This CDR3 has 14 amino acids.

This chain uses TRBV11-2 with TRBJ2-7; the D gene is possibly TRBD2 (5 bases). V dropped 5 bases and J dropped 0 bases, with 14 bases sitting between them. The CDR3 is 15 amino acids. Germline CDR1 SGHAT, CDR2 FQNNGV. The CDR3, as DNA: TGTGCCAGCAGCCCGGGCGGGTTCAACTCCTACGAGCAGTACTTC. It codes for CASSPGGFNSYEQYF.

The rearrangement links TRBV18 to TRBJ1-4; D unresolved. The CDR3 is made up of 14 amino acids. V lost 2 bases and J lost 7, with 11 bases in between. Germline V gene sequence: CDR1 KGHSH, CDR2 LQKENI. CDR3 in DNA: TGTGCCAGCTCACCAGCAGATTCCCCTGAAAAACTGTTTTTT. Protein: CASSPADSPEKLFF.

J is TRBJ2-7 and V is TRBV28, with D tentatively TRBD2 (6 bases). The CDR3 has 14 amino acids. V lost 3 bases to trimming and J lost 2 bases, with 11 bases between them. The germline CDR1 and CDR2 sequences are MDHEN and SYDVKM. CDR3 DNA: TGTGCCAGCAGTTTCGCTAGCGCAGCCTACGAGCAGTACTTC. This codes for CASSFASAAYEQYF.

This sequence joins TRBV9 and TRBJ2-1; D call uncertain. Per germline, CDR1 SGDLS and CDR2 YYNGEE. With 1 base removed from V and 4 bases from J, the gap between germline ends came to 9 bases. The CDR3 is made up of 14 amino acids. The CDR3, as DNA: TGTGCCAGCAGCGTAATCTCGGAGTACAATGAGCAGTTCTTC. It translates to CASSVISEYNEQFF. Using reference TRBV9 and TRBJ2-1 for the parts outside the CDR3, the full variable domain is DSGVTQTPKHLITATGQRVTLRCSPRSGDLSVYWYQQSLDQGLQFLIQYYNGEERAKGNILERFSAQQFPDLHSELNLSSLELGDSALYFCASSVISEYNEQFFGPGTRLTVL.

With regard to this clone: The same CDR3 arises from other DNA sequences in this sample as well. The chain recombines TRBV30 with TRBJ1-2; TRBD1 might be the D (5 bases). Per the germline V gene, CDR1 is GTSNPN and CDR2 is SVGIG (reference sequence). CDR3 length: 11 amino acids. V lost 7 bases, J lost 0 bases, and 6 bases lay in between. The DNA for the CDR3 is TGTGCCTTGACAGCTAACTATGGCTACACCTTC. This encodes CALTANYGYTF.